The 10 T cell receptor beta chains presented below share a single source sample, sequenced in a study of technical replicates of blood from a few donors. Sequencing used immunoSEQ multiplex PCR; TCRdb keeps in-frame clones, though not all of them. The profile shows tens of thousands of clones, 92% of them singletons. Sequenced sample: T cells isolated from PBMCs. These TCRs come from a human donor in good health.

The rearrangement joins TRBV29-1 to TRBJ2-1; a weak D match, TRBD1 (6 bases). CDR3 size: 16 residues. Germline-derived CDR1 and CDR2 are SQVTM and ANQGSEA. Trimming cost V 0 bases and J 6 bases, with 18 bases left between them. The CDR3 DNA is TGCAGCGTTGAAGATCCAGGGGTATCAGGAGGCAATGAGCAGTTCTTC. Encoded protein: CSVEDPGVSGGNEQFF.

V is TRBV14 and J is TRBJ2-7; D perhaps matches TRBD1 (6 bases). The V end lost 1 base, the J end lost 3 bases, and 10 bases lay between the germline ends. Per germline, CDR1 SGHDN and CDR2 FVKESK. The CDR3 has 14 residues. The CDR3 bases are TGTGCCAGCAGCCAAGGGACAGCCTACTACGAGCAGTACTTC. It specifies CASSQGTAYYEQYF. Combining the CDR3 with reference TRBV14 and TRBJ2-7 gives the whole variable domain EAGVTQFPSHSVIEKGQTVTLRCDPISGHDNLYWYRRVMGKEIKFLLHFVKESKQDESGMPNNRFLAERTGGTYSTLKVQPAELEDSGVYFCASSQGTAYYEQYFGPGTRLTVT.

This chain links TRBV15 with TRBJ1-5; D gene unclear. The V end lost 7 bases, the J end lost 6 bases, and 13 bases lay between the germline ends. The germline gives CDR1 LNHNV, CDR2 YYDKDF (reference sequence). CDR3 length: 13 residues. The CDR3 nucleotides read TGTGCCACCAACCACCGGGTCGGTCAGCCCCAGCATTTT. Translating it yields CATNHRVGQPQHF. The full variable domain, in which reference TRBV15 and TRBJ1-5 provide the parts outside the CDR3, is DAMVIQNPRYQVTQFGKPVTLSCSQTLNHNVMYWYQQKSSQAPKLLFHYYDKDFNNEADTPDNFQSRRPNTSFCFLDIRSPGLGDTAMYLCATNHRVGQPQHFGDGTRLSIL.

The J gene is TRBJ2-7, the V gene TRBV19; 8 bases agree with TRBD1. The CDR3 totals 15 residues. In germline, CDR1 is LNHDA, CDR2 SQIVND (reference sequence). V trimming: 5 bases; J trimming: 3 bases; junction bases outside the gene matches: 9. CDR3 coding DNA: TGTGCCAGTAGTTATGGACAGGGATTGAACTACGAGCAGTACTTC. Translating gives CASSYGQGLNYEQYF.

The genes are TRBV5-8 and TRBJ2-2; 7 bases fit TRBD2. Losses at the gene ends were 2 bases for V and 7 bases for J; bases not matched to a gene: 8. The CDR3 is 15 residues long. From germline, CDR1 is SGHTS and CDR2 YDEGEE. CDR3 protein: CASSFRDRGDGELFF. The CDR3 coding sequence is TGTGCCAGCAGCTTTCGGGACCGGGGGGACGGGGAGCTGTTTTTT.

This clone appeared once. This rearrangement joins TRBV6-5 to TRBJ1-1; possibly TRBD1 for D (5 bases). This CDR3 spans 16 amino acids. Germline-derived CDR1 and CDR2 are MNHEY and SVGAGI. V lost 4 bases and J lost 1, with 16 bases in between. CDR3 sequence (DNA): TGTGCCAGCAGTTTTGACGGTCCGGGGGGGAACACTGAAGCTTTCTTT. Translating it yields CASSFDGPGGNTEAFF.

The rearrangement joins TRBV7-9 to TRBJ2-2, with 12 bases lining up with TRBD2. Germline CDR1 SEHNR, CDR2 FQNEAQ (reference sequence). The CDR3 is 17 residues long. The V gene end was trimmed by 3 bases and the J gene end by 9 bases; junction bases not matched to a gene: 11. The CDR3 DNA reads TGTGCCAGCAGCTTGACTAGCGGGAGCCCCCCTGTGAGGGAGCTGTTTTTT. This gives the protein CASSLTSGSPPVRELFF.

This chain joins TRBV10-1 and TRBJ1-1; perhaps TRBD1 as D (5 bases). Per germline, CDR1 WNHNN and CDR2 SYGVQD (reference sequence). Trimming took off 7 bases at V and 4 bases at J, with 16 bases between the two ends. The CDR3 extends over 14 amino acids. The CDR3 sequence is CASTPGHPGTEAFF. The CDR3 DNA follows: TGCGCCAGCACTCCAGGACACCCGGGCACTGAAGCTTTCTTT.

The rearrangement joins TRBV4-1 to TRBJ2-7; 11 bases are a match to TRBD2. Germline V gene data show CDR1 as MGHRA and CDR2 as YSYEKL. This CDR3 has 15 amino acids. The V and J ends lost 2 bases and 2 bases, in that order; junction bases with no gene match: 2. The DNA of the CDR3 is TGCGCCAGCAGCCAACTTAGCGGGGGGGCCTACGAGCAGTACTTC. Protein sequence: CASSQLSGGAYEQYF.

This chain joins TRBV6-5 and TRBJ2-1, with TRBD1 as a possible D gene (6 bases). Germline loops: CDR1 MNHEY, CDR2 SVGAGI. This CDR3 has 15 residues. V was cut by 0 bases and J by 8 bases, with 14 bases left in between. The CDR3 region has the DNA TGTGCCAGCAGTTACTCGAGACAGGTCAGGGATGAGCAGTTCTTC. Protein: CASSYSRQVRDEQFF.